This T cell receptor beta chain was captured in a study of Ad26.COV2.S vaccination and SARS-CoV-2 variants. The overall study: Donor was assigned to the Ad26.COV2.S arm of trial COV1001.

Broader study findings: Vaccinees displayed broader spike-specific TCR repertoires than placebo recipients.

With respect to this clone: Its antigen is undetermined.

The length of the CDR3 is 16 residues. Germline V gives CDR1 SGHRS, CDR2 YFSETQ. Losses at the gene ends were 4 bases for V and 9 bases for J; bases not matched to a gene: 9. Sample treatment: about 20 received Ad26.COV2.S at low or high dose, single or two shots; several received placebo; per-sample allocation not given. Day 63 after the first injection of vaccine or placebo was the sampling time. Only in-frame clones appear in the TCRdb table, and some are missing; sequencing was by immunoSEQ multiplex PCR. The sample holds around 300,000 clones; about nine tenths are singletons and the top ten take approximately 5.9%.

The source was peripheral blood, collected in a trial of Ad26.COV2.S vaccine versus placebo. The receptor's source is a person aged 18-60 years who received the Ad26.COV2.S COVID-19 vaccine or a placebo. The V call is TRBV5-1, the J call TRBJ1-6; 11 bases agree with TRBD1. The CDR3 region has the DNA TGCGCCAGCAGCGTAACCGGGACAGGGGGGAGTTCACCCCTCCACTTT. Translation: CASSVTGTGGSSPLHF.